Below are 10 T cell receptor beta chains sequenced from a single sample in a study of T-cell reconstitution after alpha-beta-depleted transplantation in children. Preparation of the TCRbeta library used unique molecular identifiers. MiXCR was run by TCRdb on the PCR reads, yielding one entry per CDR3 protein. The repertoire holds 250,000 to 300,000 distinct CDR3 sequences, with around a tenth as singletons. This material consisted of PBMCs, taken before TCRalphabeta/CD19-depleted stem cell transplant. These TCRs come from a boy less than two years old with acute myeloid leukemia, due to receive a stem cell transplant.

This clonotype occurred many times. This sequence joins TRBV7-2 and TRBJ2-1; 8 bases are shared with TRBD2. The CDR3 is 13 residues long. J gave up 7 bases and V 3 bases, and 2 bases lay outside the gene matches. Germline values: CDR1 SGHTA, CDR2 FQGNSA. The CDR3 spells CASSFGTRNEQFF. The CDR3 nucleotides read TGTGCCAGCAGCTTTGGGACTAGAAATGAGCAGTTCTTC.

This clonotype was seen more than once but under ten times. The chain recombines TRBV7-2 with TRBJ2-7; either TRBD1 or TRBD2 may supply D (5 bases each). CDR1 is SGHTA, CDR2 FQGNSA, per germline. CDR3 length equals 14 residues. Deletions cut 2 bases from V and 5 bases from J, with 13 bases between. The CDR3 nucleotides read TGTGCCAGCAGCTTAACGGGGACCGCCCACGAGCAGTACTTC. It yields the protein CASSLTGTAHEQYF.

At least ten counts were recorded for this clonotype. V gene TRBV12-3 or TRBV12-4 combines with J gene TRBJ2-2, with TRBD1 matching 8 bases. The CDR3 contains 14 residues. J gave up 3 bases and V 7 bases, and 4 bases lay outside the gene matches. CDR3 in amino acids: CASTWTGYTGELFF. The CDR3 bases are TGTGCCAGCACCTGGACAGGGTACACCGGGGAGCTGTTTTTT.

This clonotype has more than one count but fewer than ten. This chain joins TRBV11-1 and TRBJ2-3, with 7 bases identical to TRBD1. With V trimmed by 4 bases and J by 4 bases, 8 bases remained unmatched. This CDR3 is 15 amino acids long. In germline, CDR1 is SGHAT, CDR2 FQDESV (reference sequence). The CDR3, as DNA: TGTGCCAGCAGCTATCGGACAGGATGGCCAGATACGCAGTATTTT. This gives the protein CASSYRTGWPDTQYF.

This clonotype was observed many times. CDR3 sequence: CAIGQGNEQFF. The CDR3 nucleotides are TGTGCCATAGGACAGGGCAATGAGCAGTTCTTC. This chain links TRBV10-3 with TRBJ2-1, with TRBD1 matching 8 bases. The CDR3 contains 11 residues. Germline loops: CDR1 ENHRY, CDR2 SYGVKD. The V and J ends lost 9 bases and 6 bases, in that order; junction bases with no gene match: 1.

This sequence joins TRBV12-3 or TRBV12-4 and TRBJ1-1, with D maybe TRBD1 (5 bases). CDR3 length equals 13 residues. Trimming cost V 6 bases and J 5 bases, with 13 bases left between them. This CDR3 is CASSLRQYTEAFF. The CDR3 region has the DNA TGTGCCAGCAGCCTCAGACAGTATACTGAAGCTTTCTTT.

This clonotype was counted at least ten times. The chain carries TRBV7-3 and TRBJ2-7, with 8 positions matching TRBD1. Germline CDR1 reads SGHTA; CDR2 reads FQGTGA. CDR3 length: 14 residues. The trim removed 2 bases at V and 3 bases at J, leaving 3 bases unmatched. The CDR3 loop is CASSLQGAIYEQYF. The CDR3 DNA reads TGTGCCAGCAGCTTACAGGGGGCGATCTACGAGCAGTACTTC.

This chain joins TRBV5-5 and TRBJ1-2; D gene uncertain. Between the trimmed V and J ends, which lost 0 bases and 4 bases, there was a span of 13 bases. The CDR3 is 15 residues long. From germline, CDR1 is SGHKS and CDR2 YYEKEE (reference sequence). The CDR3 nucleotides read TGTGCCAGCAGCTTGGATGTCAGTTTCAGCTATGGCTACACCTTC. Its protein product is CASSLDVSFSYGYTF.

This clonotype was observed many times. This chain links TRBV4-1 with TRBJ2-2; D gene uncertain. Trimming removed 4 bases at V and 0 bases at J, with 6 bases between. The CDR3 contains 14 residues. CDR1 is MGHRA and CDR2 is YSYEKL in the germline V gene. As DNA, the CDR3 is TGCGCCAGCAGCCGTCCCACGAACACCGGGGAGCTGTTTTTT. The encoded protein is CASSRPTNTGELFF.

This clonotype was recorded at least ten times. CDR3 bases: TGTGCCAGCAGCTTAGCGTTAGGGGGAGGCGCTGAAGCTTTCTTT. Amino acid sequence: CASSLALGGGAEAFF. The chain is built from TRBV7-9 and TRBJ1-1; tentative D call: TRBD1 (6 bases). Trimming pared 0 bases from V and 6 bases from J, leaving 14 bases between. CDR1 and CDR2 (germline): SEHNR, FQNEAQ (reference sequence). The CDR3 spans 15 residues.